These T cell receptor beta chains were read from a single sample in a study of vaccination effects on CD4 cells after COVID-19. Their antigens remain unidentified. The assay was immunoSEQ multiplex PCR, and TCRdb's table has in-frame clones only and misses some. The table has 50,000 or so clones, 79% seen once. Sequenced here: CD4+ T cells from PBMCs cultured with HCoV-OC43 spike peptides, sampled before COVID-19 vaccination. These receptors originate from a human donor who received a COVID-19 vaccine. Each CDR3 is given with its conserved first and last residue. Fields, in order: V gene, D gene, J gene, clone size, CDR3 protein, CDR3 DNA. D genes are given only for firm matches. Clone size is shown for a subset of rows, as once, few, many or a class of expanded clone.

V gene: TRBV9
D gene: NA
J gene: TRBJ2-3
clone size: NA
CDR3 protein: CASSVGRIYTDTQYF
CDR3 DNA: TGTGCCAGCAGCGTAGGACGGATATACACAGATACGCAGTATTTT

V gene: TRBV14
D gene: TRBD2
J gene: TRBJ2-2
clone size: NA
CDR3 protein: CASSQEVRRGAGGELFF
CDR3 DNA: TGTGCCAGCAGCCAAGAAGTTCGGCGGGGGGCCGGCGGGGAGCTGTTTTTT

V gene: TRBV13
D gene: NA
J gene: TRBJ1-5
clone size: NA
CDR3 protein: CASSTRAPGRGNQPQHF
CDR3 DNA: TGTGCCAGCAGCACGCGGGCCCCTGGCCGGGGGAATCAGCCCCAGCATTTT

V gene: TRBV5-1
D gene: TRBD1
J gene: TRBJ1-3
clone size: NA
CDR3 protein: CASSLQGNDGNTIYF
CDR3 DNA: TGCGCCAGCAGCTTACAGGGGAATGATGGAAACACCATATATTTT

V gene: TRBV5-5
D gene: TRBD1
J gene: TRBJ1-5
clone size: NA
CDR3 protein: CASSLAGGEQFNSNQPQHF
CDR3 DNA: TGTGCCAGCAGCTTGGCAGGGGGCGAACAATTCAATAGCAATCAGCCCCAGCATTTT

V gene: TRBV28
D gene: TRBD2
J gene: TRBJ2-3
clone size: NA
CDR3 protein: CASSSSGGRTDTQYF
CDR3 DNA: TGTGCCAGCAGTTCTAGCGGGGGGAGAACAGATACGCAGTATTTT

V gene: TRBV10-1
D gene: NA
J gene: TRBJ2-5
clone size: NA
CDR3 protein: CASSESGWETQYF
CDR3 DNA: TGCGCCAGCAGTGAGTCCGGGTGGGAGACCCAGTACTTC

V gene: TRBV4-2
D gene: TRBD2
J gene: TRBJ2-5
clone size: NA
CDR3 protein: CASSQDGMAGEETQYF
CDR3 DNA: TGTGCCAGCAGCCAAGATGGAATGGCGGGGGAAGAGACCCAGTACTTC

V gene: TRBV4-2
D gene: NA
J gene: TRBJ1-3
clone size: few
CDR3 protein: CASSREIGSGNTIYF
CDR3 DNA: TGTGCCAGCAGCCGAGAAATAGGTTCCGGAAACACCATATATTTT

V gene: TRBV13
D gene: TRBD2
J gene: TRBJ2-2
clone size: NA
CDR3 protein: CASSFGGTTSGELFF
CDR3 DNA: TGTGCCAGCAGCTTCGGGGGGACCACTTCCGGGGAGCTGTTTTTT

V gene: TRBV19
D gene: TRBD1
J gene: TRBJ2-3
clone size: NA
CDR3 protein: CASSKGASITDTQYF
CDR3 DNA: TGTGCCAGTAGTAAGGGGGCCTCTATTACAGATACGCAGTATTTT

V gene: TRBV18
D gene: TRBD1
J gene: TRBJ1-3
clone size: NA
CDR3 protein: CASSPTGGSGNTIYF
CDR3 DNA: TGTGCCAGCTCACCCACAGGGGGCTCTGGAAACACCATATATTTT